This T cell receptor beta chain is from a study of blood T cells in healthy people across ages. With a J-beta primer mix and a sample-barcoded 5' primer, a second PCR ran roughly 7 to 11 cycles. Each CDR3 protein is one row after TCRdb ran MiXCR on the 5' RACE reads. The sample has more than 900,000 distinct CDR3 sequences, 25% seen once. This CDR3 has 16 amino acids. The germline V gene has CDR1 MNHNY and CDR2 SVGAGI (reference sequence). This clonotype was detected a few times. The same sample was also studied in work on T cells of mothers and their children.

The clonotype originates from a girl aged 2 to 10 in good health. The sample was blood. The gene calls are TRBV6-6 and TRBJ2-5; no clear D gene. With the DNA end fitting TRBJ2-1 better, the J assignment may be wrong. Here the CDR3 DNA reads TGTGCCAGCAGTTACCCGTACCCTGATCGCATCAATGAGCAGTTCTTC. Translated, it gives CASSYPYPDRINEQFF.